This passage covers 24 T cell receptor beta chains from one sample sequenced in a study of cytomegalovirus exposure and HLA in healthy donors. Generated by immunoSEQ multiplex PCR, the TCRdb table keeps only in-frame clones and is missing some. The sample lists around 250,000 clones, about 92% occurring once. The material sequenced was PBMCs. The receptors were gathered from a woman in her 30s in good health and CMV-seronegative.

J is TRBJ1-1 and V is TRBV5-1; D is undetermined. The CDR3 consists of 13 residues. V lost 4 bases and J 1 base, leaving 8 bases between the germline ends. CDR1 is SGHRS, CDR2 YFSETQ, per germline. The CDR3 spells CASSPTENTEAFF. The CDR3 region has the DNA TGCGCCAGCAGCCCCACCGAGAACACTGAAGCTTTCTTT.

This clone was counted once. The rearrangement joins TRBV11-2 to TRBJ2-7; D unresolved. Per the germline V gene, CDR1 is SGHAT and CDR2 is FQNNGV. The CDR3 contains 13 residues. V was trimmed by 1 base and J by 4 bases, leaving 8 bases between them. The CDR3 DNA reads as TGTGCCAGCAGCTTAGCCACCAGGTACGAGCAGTACTTC. Protein sequence: CASSLATRYEQYF.

V usage is TRBV6-1 and J usage is TRBJ2-7, with D perhaps matching TRBD1 (5 bases). This CDR3 is 13 amino acids long. CDR1 is MNHNS and CDR2 is SASEGT in the germline V gene. Trimming pared 3 bases from V and 5 bases from J, leaving 11 bases between. For the CDR3, the DNA is TGTGCCAGCAGTGATCGGACAATCCACGAGCAGTACTTC. This codes for CASSDRTIHEQYF.

The chain employs TRBV18 and TRBJ2-7; 7 bases align to TRBD1. Germline values: CDR1 KGHSH, CDR2 LQKENI. Trimming removed 2 bases from V and 5 bases from J; junction bases left unmatched: 12. The CDR3 consists of 16 residues. The CDR3: CASSPSTGTGFNEQYF. CDR3 bases: TGTGCCAGCTCACCATCGACAGGGACGGGTTTTAACGAGCAGTACTTC.

The chain recombines TRBV6-1 with TRBJ2-7; D is unresolved. This CDR3 spans 12 amino acids. CDR1 and CDR2 from the germline V gene are MNHNS and SASEGT. Trimming removed 7 bases from V and 1 base from J, with 8 bases in between. The CDR3: CASMAASYEQYF. The CDR3 DNA reads TGTGCCAGCATGGCAGCTTCCTACGAGCAGTACTTC.

The chain is built from TRBV4-3 and TRBJ1-4, with a weak D call TRBD1 (5 bases). Trimming removed 7 bases at V and 3 bases at J, with 12 bases between. Germline V lookup: CDR1 LGHNA, CDR2 YSLEER. This CDR3 has 14 amino acids. The CDR3 coding sequence is TGCGCCAGCACCTCCAGACAGTCTAATGAAAAACTGTTTTTT. Translating it yields CASTSRQSNEKLFF.

The J gene is TRBJ2-5, the V gene TRBV29-1; TRBD1 matches 9 bases. In germline, CDR1 is SQVTM, CDR2 ANQGSEA. This CDR3 comprises 14 residues. Germline trimming cut 5 bases from V and 0 bases from J; bases unmatched to any gene: 4. The CDR3 sequence is CSVLGQGNQETQYF. CDR3 bases: TGCAGCGTTTTAGGACAGGGGAACCAAGAGACCCAGTACTTC.

Comment on this clone: This CDR3 is also generated by other DNA sequences in the sample. The V and J genes are TRBV27 and TRBJ2-3; TRBD2 is a possible D gene (6 bases). The CDR3 sequence is 15 residues long. Per germline, CDR1 MNHEY and CDR2 SMNVEV (reference sequence). Deletions cut 9 bases from V and 0 bases from J, with 16 bases between. CDR3 protein: CASRLGSFSTDTQYF. CDR3 coding DNA: TGTGCCAGTAGACTAGGCAGTTTCAGCACAGATACGCAGTATTTT.

V usage is TRBV5-1 and J usage is TRBJ2-7; 7 positions match TRBD1. Losses at the gene ends were 4 bases for V and 3 bases for J; bases not matched to a gene: 7. This CDR3 is 14 amino acids long. Per the germline V gene, CDR1 is SGHRS and CDR2 is YFSETQ. CDR3 amino acids: CASSDPGQFYEQYF. The DNA of the CDR3 is TGCGCCAGCAGCGATCCGGGACAGTTCTACGAGCAGTACTTC.

CDR3 sequence reads: CASSFTGGDEQYF. For the CDR3, the DNA is TGCGCCAGCAGCTTTACAGGGGGCGACGAGCAGTACTTC. The chain couples TRBV5-1 to TRBJ2-7; 9 nucleotides align to TRBD1. The junction had 2 bases not matched to a gene; V was cut back by 2 bases and J by 5 bases. Germline lookup yields CDR1 SGHRS and CDR2 YFSETQ. The CDR3 loop spans 13 amino acids. Based on the CDR3 plus reference TRBV5-1 and TRBJ2-7, the full variable domain is KAGVTQTPRYLIKTRGQQVTLSCSPISGHRSVSWYQQTPGQGLQFLFEYFSETQRNKGNFPGRFSGRQFSNSRSEMNVSTLELGDSALYLCASSFTGGDEQYFGPGTRLTVT.

This CDR3 is CASRPNLAGGYEQYF. CDR3 nucleotide sequence: TGTGCCAGCAGGCCGAACCTAGCGGGAGGGTACGAGCAGTACTTC. The chain links TRBV6-6 to TRBJ2-7; 12 positions agree with TRBD2. This CDR3 contains 15 residues. Germline CDR1 MNHNY, CDR2 SVGAGI (reference sequence). V lost 6 bases to trimming and J lost 4 bases; unmatched junction nucleotides: 7.

The rearrangement joins TRBV27 to TRBJ2-1; 8 bases are shared with TRBD2. J gave up 6 bases and V 6 bases, and 13 bases lay outside the gene matches. In germline, CDR1 is MNHEY, CDR2 SMNVEV (reference sequence). The CDR3 contains 16 residues. The CDR3 nucleotides are TGTGCCAGCAGCAGTGCCGGGACTAGGGCTATCAATGAGCAGTTCTTC. Its protein is CASSSAGTRAINEQFF.

This chain links TRBV28 with TRBJ2-5, with a weak D call TRBD1 (6 bases). Germline CDR1 MDHEN, CDR2 SYDVKM. Trimming took off 3 bases at V and 7 bases at J, with 18 bases between the two ends. The CDR3 loop spans 15 amino acids. CDR3 in DNA: TGTGCCAGCAGTTTTCGACAGGTTCTGGCGAGGACCCAGTACTTC. Translation: CASSFRQVLARTQYF.

This rearrangement joins TRBV4-3 to TRBJ2-2; D might be TRBD2 (6 bases). V shed 1 base and J shed 7 bases, with 10 bases lying between them. The CDR3 length is 14 residues. Germline lookup yields CDR1 LGHNA and CDR2 YSLEER. CDR3 nucleotides: TGCGCCAGCAGCCAAGTTTCCGGGGGCGGGGAGCTGTTTTTT. This codes for CASSQVSGGGELFF.

The sample holds one count of this clone. The gene calls are TRBV28 and TRBJ2-5; the D gene is possibly TRBD1 (6 bases). Per germline, CDR1 MDHEN and CDR2 SYDVKM. V lost 1 base and J 2 bases, leaving 17 bases between the germline ends. The CDR3 spans 17 residues. The CDR3 bases are TGTGCCAGCAGTTTATCGTTGGGCAGGGGTGGACAAGAGACCCAGTACTTC. As protein: CASSLSLGRGGQETQYF.

The chain recombines TRBV30 with TRBJ1-5; D unclear. The CDR3 runs 15 residues. V lost 0 bases and J 2 bases, leaving 11 bases between the germline ends. Germline V gives CDR1 GTSNPN, CDR2 SVGIG (reference sequence). CDR3 sequence reads: CAWSVPHLGNQPQHF. For the CDR3, the DNA is TGTGCCTGGAGTGTACCCCACTTGGGCAATCAGCCCCAGCATTTT.

The chain joins TRBV6-1 to TRBJ2-3, with 9 nucleotides matching TRBD2. Germline CDR1 is MNHNS and CDR2 is SASEGT. The CDR3 runs to 15 residues. J gave up 1 base and V 6 bases, and 5 bases lay outside the gene matches. CDR3: CASRVAGAGTDTQYF. As DNA, the CDR3 is TGTGCCAGCAGGGTAGCGGGAGCGGGCACAGATACGCAGTATTTT.

The CDR3 protein is CASSPGRNAYGYTF. As DNA, the CDR3 is TGTGCCAGCAGCCCGGGCCGTAATGCCTATGGCTACACCTTC. The chain links TRBV5-6 to TRBJ1-2, with D unresolved. CDR3 length equals 14 residues. Germline CDR1 reads SGHDT; CDR2 reads YYEEEE. The V end was cut by 4 bases, the J end by 4 bases, with 14 bases between.

The chain couples TRBV7-2 to TRBJ1-5; unclear D gene. This CDR3 is 13 amino acids long. Trimming pared 2 bases from V and 9 bases from J, leaving 11 bases between. CDR1 is SGHTA, CDR2 FQGNSA, per germline. CDR3 loop: CASSLSRDRPQHF. The CDR3 region has the DNA TGTGCCAGCAGCTTAAGTAGGGATCGGCCCCAGCATTTT.

This clone was picked up a small number of times. CDR3 DNA: TGTGCCAGCAGCTCCACCCGTAGCGGGAGGTACGAGCAGTACTTC. It specifies CASSSTRSGRYEQYF. V usage is TRBV7-2 and J usage is TRBJ2-7; TRBD2 agrees at 10 bases. This CDR3 contains 15 residues. Germline trimming cut 4 bases from V and 4 bases from J; bases unmatched to any gene: 7. CDR1 and CDR2 from the germline V gene are SGHTA and FQGNSA.

The rearrangement links TRBV4-3 to TRBJ2-3; D is possibly TRBD2 (6 bases). The CDR3 covers 17 residues. In germline, CDR1 is LGHNA, CDR2 YSLEER. Between the trimmed V and J ends, which lost 3 bases and 0 bases, there was a span of 16 bases. The CDR3: CASSHTSGGTSTDTQYF. The CDR3 coding sequence is TGCGCCAGCAGCCATACTTCGGGCGGGACTAGCACAGATACGCAGTATTTT.

V gene TRBV5-1 combines with J gene TRBJ1-1; 7 positions match TRBD1. Germline V gene sequence: CDR1 SGHRS, CDR2 YFSETQ. The V segment lost 0 bases and the J segment 11 bases; nucleotides outside the gene matches: 10. This CDR3 is built from 14 residues. CDR3 protein: CASSLGDSGYKAFF. CDR3 DNA sequence: TGCGCCAGCAGCTTGGGGGACAGCGGGTATAAGGCTTTCTTT. Full variable domain (outside the CDR3, taken from reference TRBV5-1 and TRBJ1-1): KAGVTQTPRYLIKTRGQQVTLSCSPISGHRSVSWYQQTPGQGLQFLFEYFSETQRNKGNFPGRFSGRQFSNSRSEMNVSTLELGDSALYLCASSLGDSGYKAFFGQGTRLTVV.

V gene TRBV25-1 combines with J gene TRBJ1-1, with D maybe TRBD1 (5 bases). The CDR3 is made up of 17 amino acids. V lost 2 bases to trimming and J lost 5 bases, with 21 bases between them. Germline CDR1 and CDR2: MGHDK and SYGVNS. The CDR3 DNA sequence: TGTGCCAGCAGTGAAGGAGGGTGGGAGGGGCCAGGAACTGAAGCTTTCTTT. Encoded protein: CASSEGGWEGPGTEAFF.

The chain recombines TRBV4-1 with TRBJ1-4, with 8 bases lining up with TRBD1. The germline V gene encodes CDR1 MGHRA and CDR2 YSYEKL. This CDR3 has 16 residues. Losses at the gene ends were 2 bases for V and 1 base for J; bases not matched to a gene: 3. The CDR3 sequence: CASSQMTGVTNEKLFF. CDR3 DNA sequence: TGCGCCAGCAGCCAAATGACAGGGGTAACTAATGAAAAACTGTTTTTT.